This paragraph reports one T cell receptor beta chain. From germline, CDR1 is MNHNY and CDR2 SVGAGI (reference sequence). With 0 bases removed from V and 4 bases from J, the gap between germline ends came to 15 bases. The CDR3 runs 16 residues. The entry originates in a study of cytomegalovirus exposure and HLA in healthy donors. It was with 60 Vbeta and 13 Jbeta primers that the PCR ran. TCRdb's copy holds only in-frame clones and misses some; the assay was immunoSEQ multiplex PCR. The top ten clones hold around 3.1% of a sample with approximately 140,000 clones, more than 75% of them seen once. The sequencing sample was made of PBMCs. The TCR was taken from a female donor in good health and CMV-seronegative. The genes are TRBV6-6 and TRBJ2-5; D is unclear. The CDR3, as DNA: TGTGCCAGCAGTTACTCTAAAATGACGGGTGGAGAGACCCAGTACTTC. Amino acid sequence: CASSYSKMTGGETQYF.